These T cell receptor beta chains were read from a single sample in a study of CD8+ T cells in alopecia areata. The data were produced by immunoSEQ multiplex PCR, yet TCRdb's version contains in-frame clones alone and is incomplete. The profile shows 90,000 to 120,000 clones, approximately 59% of them singletons. Specimen: CD8+ T cells sorted from blood. All receptors derive from a human donor in good health. CDR3s include the opening cysteine and the closing phenylalanine or tryptophan. A D gene is named only where the DNA matches it firmly. Some rows have no size entry. The others give once, few or many, or a class for an expanded clone.

>NA|12|NA|TRBJ1-4|TRBV30
CAWRRPSEKLFF
TGTGCCTGGAGAAGACCCTCCGAAAAACTGTTTTTT
>NA|14|NA|TRBJ1-2|TRBV13
CASSEAISLEGYTF
TGTGCCAGCAGTGAAGCGATCAGCTTGGAGGGCTACACCTTC
>NA|15|NA|TRBJ2-7|TRBV6-1
CASSEVLDNRDEQYF
TGTGCCAGCAGTGAAGTTTTGGACAATCGGGACGAGCAGTACTTC
>NA|16|NA|TRBJ2-5|TRBV15
CATSRDREGLQETQYF
TGTGCCACCAGCAGAGATCGAGAGGGGTTACAAGAGACCCAGTACTTC
>NA|13|NA|TRBJ1-3|TRBV27
CASSLGPGNTIYF
TGTGCCAGCAGCCTGGGTCCTGGAAACACCATATATTTT
>NA|14|NA|TRBJ2-7|TRBV12-1
CASLSHTSPYEQYF
TGTGCCAGCCTATCTCACACGTCCCCATACGAGCAGTACTTC
>few|15|NA|TRBJ1-4|TRBV4-1
CASSQEAGRGEKLFF
TGCGCCAGCAGCCAAGAGGCAGGGCGGGGGGAAAAACTGTTTTTT
>NA|17|NA|TRBJ1-5|TRBV15
CATSRDRDSSLNQPQHF
TGTGCCACCAGCAGAGATCGGGATTCCAGTCTCAATCAGCCCCAGCATTTT
>few|18|NA|TRBJ2-4|TRBV15
CATSRAFGGTRAKNIQYF
TGTGCCACCAGCAGAGCCTTCGGTGGGACGCGAGCCAAAAACATTCAGTACTTC
>NA|14|NA|TRBJ2-5|TRBV5-5
CASSQDIQGRTQYF
TGCGCCAGCAGCCAAGATATCCAGGGACGGACCCAGTACTTC
>NA|14|TRBD1|TRBJ2-3|TRBV5-5
CASSRGTGSDTQYF
TGTGCCAGCAGCCGCGGGACAGGGAGTGATACGCAGTATTTT
>NA|16|NA|TRBJ1-1|TRBV5-4
CASSQGPGASNTEAFF
TGTGCCAGCAGCCAGGGGCCCGGCGCTTCGAACACTGAAGCTTTCTTT
>NA|15|TRBD2|TRBJ2-1|TRBV29-1
CSVGGPGGSYNEQFF
TGCAGCGTCGGTGGGCCGGGGGGCTCCTACAATGAGCAGTTCTTC
>NA|13|NA|TRBJ2-5|TRBV11-2
CASSYGLGETQYF
TGTGCCAGCAGCTACGGGCTGGGGGAGACCCAGTACTTC
>NA|11|NA|TRBJ1-1|TRBV29-1
CSVELGIEAFF
TGCAGCGTTGAATTGGGGATTGAAGCTTTCTTT
>once|14|NA|TRBJ2-2|TRBV5-4
CASSLGQHTGELFF
TGTGCCAGCAGCTTGGGCCAGCACACCGGGGAGCTGTTTTTT
>few|16|TRBD1|TRBJ1-6|TRBV6-1
CASSDTPGQGYSPLHF
TGTGCCAGCAGTGACACGCCGGGACAGGGGTATTCACCCCTCCACTTT
>NA|13|TRBD2|TRBJ2-5|TRBV29-1
CSVDGGAKETQYF
TGCAGCGTTGACGGGGGGGCCAAAGAGACCCAGTACTTC
>NA|14|NA|TRBJ2-3|TRBV13
CASSLQGFGDTQYF
TGTGCCAGCAGCTTACAGGGATTCGGAGATACGCAGTATTTT
>few|14|TRBD1|TRBJ2-7|TRBV7-2
CASRITWQGAEQYF
TGTGCCAGCCGAATCACCTGGCAGGGGGCCGAGCAGTACTTC
>few|18|NA|TRBJ2-7|TRBV25-1
CASSSPNPQGNGLYEQYF
TGTGCCAGCAGCAGCCCTAATCCACAGGGAAATGGGCTCTACGAGCAGTACTTC
>NA|14|TRBD1|TRBJ1-6|TRBV2
CASSAGQGDSPLHF
TGTGCCAGCAGCGCGGGACAGGGGGATTCACCCCTCCACTTT
>NA|12|NA|TRBJ2-1|TRBV11-2
CASSLVGNEQFF
TGTGCCAGCAGCTTAGTTGGGAATGAGCAGTTCTTC
>NA|14|NA|TRBJ1-1|TRBV5-6
CASSLARWNTEAFF
TGTGCCAGCAGCCTCGCACGGTGGAACACTGAAGCTTTCTTT
>few|14|NA|TRBJ2-7|TRBV19
CASSPQGSSYEQYF
TGTGCCAGTAGCCCCCAAGGGAGCTCCTACGAGCAGTACTTC
>NA|15|NA|TRBJ2-7|TRBV11-1
CASSLGRKGSYEQYF
TGTGCCAGCAGCTTAGGGCGAAAGGGAAGCTACGAGCAGTACTTC
>once|16|TRBD2|TRBJ2-1|TRBV18
CASSPPGLAAYNEQFF
TGTGCCAGCTCACCACCCGGACTAGCGGCCTACAATGAGCAGTTCTTC
>NA|17|TRBD2|TRBJ2-3|TRBV14
CASSQERSGGSTDTQYF
TGTGCCAGCAGCCAAGAGAGGAGCGGGGGCAGCACAGATACGCAGTATTTT
>NA|15|NA|TRBJ1-2|TRBV9
CASSGSGPRGYGYTF
TGTGCCAGCAGCGGGTCTGGACCGAGGGGCTATGGCTACACCTTC
>NA|12|NA|TRBJ1-1|TRBV7-8
CASSYQIREAFF
TGTGCCAGCAGCTACCAAATCCGCGAAGCTTTCTTT
>NA|16|TRBD1|TRBJ1-1|TRBV7-9
CASSYDQGAPATEAFF
TGCGCCAGCAGTTACGATCAGGGGGCGCCGGCCACTGAAGCTTTCTTT
>NA|16|TRBD2|TRBJ2-1|TRBV6-6
CASSRIFTSGDNEQFF
TGTGCCAGCAGTCGTATCTTTACTAGCGGGGACAATGAGCAGTTCTTC
>NA|13|NA|TRBJ2-1|TRBV4-1
CASSQAWVLRQFF
TGCGCCAGCAGCCAAGCTTGGGTCCTTCGGCAGTTCTTC
>NA|13|NA|TRBJ2-7|TRBV2
CATAEGVSYEQYF
TGTGCCACCGCCGAAGGGGTCTCCTACGAGCAGTACTTC
>NA|16|NA|TRBJ1-1|TRBV7-2
CASSLEREIWNTEAFF
TGTGCCAGCAGCTTAGAGCGGGAGATCTGGAACACTGAAGCTTTCTTT
>NA|13|NA|TRBJ2-7|TRBV27
CASRGVSSYEQYF
TGTGCCAGCAGGGGGGTCAGCTCCTACGAGCAGTACTTC
>once|13|NA|TRBJ2-7|TRBV13
CASSLGQGYEQYF
TGTGCCAGCAGCTTAGGGCAGGGCTACGAGCAGTACTTC